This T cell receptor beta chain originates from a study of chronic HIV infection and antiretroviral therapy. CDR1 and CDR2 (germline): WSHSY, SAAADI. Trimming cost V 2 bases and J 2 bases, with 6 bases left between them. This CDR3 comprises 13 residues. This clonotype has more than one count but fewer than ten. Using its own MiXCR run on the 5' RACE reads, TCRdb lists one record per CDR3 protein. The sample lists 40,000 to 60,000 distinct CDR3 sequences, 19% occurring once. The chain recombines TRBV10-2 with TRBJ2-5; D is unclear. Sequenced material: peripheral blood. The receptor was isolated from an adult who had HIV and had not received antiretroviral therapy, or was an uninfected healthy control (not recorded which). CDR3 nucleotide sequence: TGCGCCAGCAGTGAGCCACATCAAGAGACCCAGTACTTC. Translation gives CASSEPHQETQYF.